These 13 T cell receptor beta chains were all obtained from the same sample, sequenced in a study of metastatic and nonmetastatic thyroid tumors. All patients reached thyroid surgery having received no treatment beforehand. TCRdb recomputed clones from the PCR reads via MiXCR. The table has roughly 48,000 clones, around 20% seen once. The sequenced material came from blood. The receptors originated from a male donor with papillary thyroid cancer or a benign thyroid nodule (not recorded which). Some clones in this sample may be carry-over from other donors' samples.

This chain connects TRBV6-9 to TRBJ2-1; 8 bases match TRBD2. Trimming at V came to 2 bases and at J to 10 bases, leaving 16 bases not matched to a gene. The CDR3 sequence is 17 residues long. Germline V gene data show CDR1 as MNHGY and CDR2 as SVAAGI. CDR3 bases: TGTGCCAGCAGTTATCTTTTTCCCGGGGGGGACTGCAACGAGCAGTTCTTC. It translates to CASSYLFPGGDCNEQFF.

The table lists this clone with many counts. V gene TRBV18 combines with J gene TRBJ2-3; perhaps TRBD1 as D (5 bases). Germline assignment: CDR1 KGHSH and CDR2 LQKENI. V was cut by 5 bases and J by 3 bases, with 12 bases left in between. This CDR3 is 14 amino acids long. The CDR3 bases are TGTGCCAGCTCAGAAGGGGCTGTAACAGATACGCAGTATTTT. The encoded protein is CASSEGAVTDTQYF.

The V gene is TRBV7-6, the J gene TRBJ1-2; D is uncertain. The CDR3 runs 15 residues. Germline V gene lookup returns CDR1 SGHVS and CDR2 FNYEAQ. V was trimmed by 4 bases and J by 2 bases, leaving 14 bases between them. The CDR3 nucleotides are TGTGCCAGCAGCTCCTCGGCGGGCGGGAACTATGGCTACACCTTC. This translates into CASSSSAGGNYGYTF.

The chain is built from TRBV30 and TRBJ2-7, with D unclear. CDR1 is GTSNPN and CDR2 is SVGIG in the germline V gene (reference sequence). V shed 1 base and J shed 3 bases, with 16 bases lying between them. This CDR3 contains 15 residues. CDR3 sequence reads: CAWSAKFKRCYEQYF. The CDR3 DNA reads as TGTGCCTGGAGTGCCAAGTTTAAAAGGTGCTACGAGCAGTACTTC.

This clone has a handful of counts. V and J are TRBV19 and TRBJ2-7; 7 nucleotides line up with TRBD1. The CDR3 totals 14 residues. The J segment lost 4 bases and the V segment lost 2 bases, leaving 5 bases of the junction unmatched. Per the germline V gene, CDR1 is LNHDA and CDR2 is SQIVND (reference sequence). CDR3 in DNA: TGTGCCAGTAGTATAAAAGCGGACAGGTACGAGCAGTACTTC. Its translation is CASSIKADRYEQYF.

The table lists this clone with many counts. The CDR3 coding sequence is TGTGCCACCTCCAGGACAGGGGACCCCGGCAATCAGCCCCAGCATTTT. Translated: CATSRTGDPGNQPQHF. This rearrangement joins TRBV19 to TRBJ1-5, with 9 bases identical to TRBD1. Germline CDR1 is LNHDA and CDR2 is SQIVND (reference sequence). V lost 10 bases and J lost 2; bases outside the gene matches: 12. The CDR3 loop spans 16 amino acids.

This sequence joins TRBV30 and TRBJ2-7, with TRBD1 identical over 8 bases. The CDR3 sequence is 15 residues long. Germline CDR1 is GTSNPN and CDR2 is SVGIG (reference sequence). J gave up 7 bases and V 1 base, and 12 bases lay outside the gene matches. CDR3 DNA sequence: TGTGCCTGGAGTGGAGGGACAGGAATTAGGAGGGAGCAGTACTTC. Amino acids: CAWSGGTGIRREQYF.

The chain recombines TRBV19 with TRBJ1-5; D unclear. Germline V lookup: CDR1 LNHDA, CDR2 SQIVND (reference sequence). The germline V and J ends were trimmed by 6 bases and 4 bases, with 7 bases remaining between them. The CDR3 extends over 12 amino acids. The CDR3 region has the DNA TGTGCCAGTAGCCGGGAGAATCAGCCCCAGCATTTT. It encodes CASSRENQPQHF.

This clone was observed at least ten times. V gene TRBV24-1 combines with J gene TRBJ2-1; D possibly corresponds to TRBD2 (7 bases). CDR1 and CDR2 from the germline V gene are KGHDR and SFDVKD. The CDR3 consists of 16 residues. Trimming removed 5 bases at V and 7 bases at J, with 20 bases between. The CDR3 reads CATSAFSGRGSNEQFF. The CDR3 DNA reads as TGTGCCACCAGTGCCTTCTCGGGGAGGGGGTCGAATGAGCAGTTCTTC.

This clone was picked up many times. CDR3 in amino acids: CASSLRSSFHNEQFF. The CDR3 nucleotides read TGTGCCAGCAGCCTACGTAGTAGCTTTCACAATGAGCAGTTCTTC. The chain has TRBV3-1 and TRBJ2-1, with no clear D. Trimming stripped 4 bases from V and 5 bases from J, with 15 bases between. Germline CDR1 LGHDT, CDR2 YNNKEL (reference sequence). The CDR3 totals 15 residues.

The chain recombines TRBV11-1 with TRBJ2-3, with TRBD2 identical over 7 bases. The CDR3 extends over 16 amino acids. The V segment lost 0 bases and the J segment 7 bases; nucleotides outside the gene matches: 10. CDR1 and CDR2 (germline): SGHAT, FQDESV (reference sequence). The CDR3: CASSLALAASGNTQYF. The CDR3 region has the DNA TGTGCCAGCAGCTTAGCGCTAGCGGCAAGCGGGAATACGCAGTATTTT.

A few counts support this clone. The junction departs from germline at one end; a sequencing error may be responsible. The rearrangement joins TRBV28 to TRBJ1-5; D not resolved. The germline V gene encodes CDR1 MDHEN and CDR2 SYDVKM. The CDR3 is 16 amino acids. The CDR3 region is CVSSQLSIYSNQPQHF. In DNA form, the CDR3 reads TGTGTCAGCAGTCAGCTGTCAATTTATAGCAATCAGCCCCAGCATTTT.

Remarks on this clone: Given a much more abundant clone one base away, this may be a read error. Other DNA sequences in the same sample also yield this CDR3. The V gene is TRBV27, the J gene TRBJ1-4; no firm D call. Germline loops: CDR1 MNHEY, CDR2 SMNVEV (reference sequence). V dropped 6 bases and J dropped 2 bases, with 13 bases sitting between them. The CDR3 is 15 residues long. Written as DNA, the CDR3 is TGTGCCAGCAGGCCAAAAGAGGAGACTAATGAAAAACTGTTTTTT. It is translated as CASRPKEETNEKLFF.